Reported below is one TCR beta chain. V shed 5 bases, J shed 7 bases, and the junction held 11 bases outside the gene matches. Germline CDR1 and CDR2: SEHNR and FQNEAQ (reference sequence). The CDR3 has 15 amino acids. This record belongs to a study of blood T cell repertoires in COVID-19. As for the study in general: Sites across the United States, Italy and Spain contributed samples from acute and convalescent COVID-19.

Participants were aged roughly 18 to 100 years from about two dozen US areas. Those designated as exposed participants met a COVID-19 case within 2 weeks before study entry. Per the authors' pipeline: Estimation of nucleated cell counts relied on the amplification of reference gene primers. TCRdb's table, derived via immunoSEQ multiplex PCR, lists solely in-frame clones and lacks some. For V, J and clone size, that table is used; D and trimming come from the DNA. The sample lists approximately 150,000 clones; 65% to 85% were seen once. The sequencing input was PBMCs or T cells enriched from blood (not recorded which). The J gene is TRBJ2-7, the V gene TRBV7-9, with 10 positions matching TRBD1. The receptor was isolated from a man between 70 and 80 years old who had been exposed to COVID-19. For the CDR3, the DNA is TGTGCCAGCAGCGCCGGGACAGGGGCCGTTGGGGAGCAGTACTTC. This encodes CASSAGTGAVGEQYF.